This T cell receptor beta chain was captured by sequencing in a study of T-cell memory formation after mild COVID-19. Overall study results and limits: Clones shrinking between day 15 and 85 showed a balanced CD4/CD8 split, and those that grew later tilted toward CD4+. That cross-reactive memory joined was suggested by some responding clones appearing in pre-infection memory.

TCR alpha and TCR beta cDNA libraries carrying sample barcodes and UMIs came from 5'RACE with constant-segment primers. TCRdb re-analysed the 5' RACE reads in MiXCR, keeping a single row per CDR3 protein. Of about 130,000 distinct CDR3 sequences listed, approximately 26% are singletons. With regard to this clonotype: The antigen is undetermined.

Germline CDR1 and CDR2: SGHVS and FNYEAQ. This CDR3 comprises 15 residues. Unmatched junction bases numbered 3, after V lost 3 bases and J lost 2 bases. This TCR came from an adult woman who had mild COVID-19 (a few samples of this study predate the infection). Cell type and time point are not known. The chain uses TRBV7-6 and TRBJ2-3; 9 positions match TRBD2. Sequenced input: PBMCs or a T cell subset sorted from them (not recorded which). CDR3 bases: TGTGCCAGCAGCTTTAGCGGGGGAGACACAGATACGCAGTATTTT. Amino acid sequence: CASSFSGGDTDTQYF. The full variable domain, its missing parts supplied by reference TRBV7-6 and TRBJ2-3, is GAGVSQSPRYKVTKRGQDVALRCDPISGHVSLYWYRQALGQGPEFLTYFNYEAQQDKSGLPNDRFSAERPEGSISTLTIQRTEQRDSAMYRCASSFSGGDTDTQYFGPGTRLTVL.